This TCR beta chain was observed in a study of T cell responses to AZD1222 COVID-19 vaccine. General study findings and limits: CD4 TCRs covered the whole spike, strongest at regions 160-218 and 743-854.

Method: immunoSEQ multiplex PCR; TCRdb's copy keeps in-frame clones and lacks some. Among around 120,000 clones listed, around 85% were seen once. V was pared by 0 bases and J by 5 bases, with 14 bases between. The CDR3 is made up of 15 amino acids. CDR1 and CDR2 (germline): SGHDT, YYEEEE. In the case of this clone: What it recognizes is unknown.

The specimen was peripheral blood, collected on day 0 of AZD1222 vaccination. The chain uses TRBV5-6 and TRBJ2-5; tentatively, D is TRBD2 (5 bases). This sequence originates from an adult in good health. The CDR3 sequence is CASSLVVSGWETQYF. As DNA, the CDR3 is TGTGCCAGCAGCTTGGTCGTGTCGGGATGGGAGACCCAGTACTTC. The full variable domain, completed using reference TRBV5-6 and TRBJ2-5, is DAGVTQSPTHLIKTRGQQVTLRCSPKSGHDTVSWYQQALGQGPQFIFQYYEEEERQRGNFPDRFSGHQFPNYSSELNVNALLLGDSALYLCASSLVVSGWETQYFGPGTRLLVL.